The T cell receptor (beta chain) described here comes from a study of beta chain features in type 1 diabetes. For this clone: The antigen is undetermined.

The study, taken as a whole, reports: Among all four CD4+ subsets, Type 1 diabetes patients had TCRB CDR3s that were moderately but significantly shorter.

Trimming shortened V by 7 bases and J by 0 bases, and 10 bases separated the two germline ends. Germline V CDR1 and CDR2: SEHNR, FQNEAQ (reference sequence). The CDR3 extends over 13 amino acids. Investigators reverse transcribed all isolated RNA, so they sequenced expressed TCRB transcripts. Assay used: immunoSEQ multiplex PCR; TCRdb lists only in-frame clones, some missing. The sample has 640,000 or so clones; more than 13% are singletons. Researchers reported sorting CD4+ naive, central memory, regulatory and stem cell-like memory cells via CD45RO/CCR7/CD25/CD127/CD95/CD27. The sequence was obtained from a man between 18 and 29 years old with type 1 diabetes. Sequencing was carried out using naive CD4+ T cells from blood. The chain uses TRBV7-9 and TRBJ2-7; either TRBD1 or TRBD2 may fit D (5 bases each). As DNA, the CDR3 is TGTGCCAGCACCATCGGGACCTCCTACGAGCAGTACTTC. This codes for CASTIGTSYEQYF. The full variable domain, rest sourced from reference TRBV7-9 and TRBJ2-7, is DTGVSQNPRHKITKRGQNVTFRCDPISEHNRLYWYRQTLGQGPEFLTYFQNEAQLEKSRLLSDRFSAERPKGSFSTLEIQRTEQGDSAMYLCASTIGTSYEQYFGPGTRLTVT.